This TCR beta chain appears in the sequencing data of a study of response to subunit inactivated influenza vaccine. V lost 6 bases to trimming and J lost 4 bases; unmatched junction nucleotides: 10. Per the germline V gene, CDR1 is DFQATT and CDR2 is SNEGSKA (reference sequence). This CDR3 spans 14 amino acids. MiXCR, run by TCRdb on the RT-PCR reads, gives a single entry per CDR3 protein. In the table there are 710,000 or so distinct CDR3 sequences, 15% to 19% of which are singletons. This clonotype has just a few counts. Its antigen is unknown. Overall study results and limits: Authors suggested that a seasonal influenza vaccination recruits few new T cells each time.

The sample was PBMCs from blood, taken 11 to 12 days after vaccination. The V call is TRBV20-1, the J call TRBJ2-5, with TRBD1 matching 8 bases. This receptor was obtained from a man aged 50-60 years who received an inactivated influenza vaccine. The DNA for the CDR3 is TGCAGTGCGCCGTCAAGGACAGGGCGAGAGACCCAGTACTTC. It specifies CSAPSRTGRETQYF.